The 20 T cell receptor beta chains given below trace back to one sample, sequenced in a study of Graves' ophthalmopathy and Graves' hyperthyroidism. RNA transcripts were the template, and TCR beta CDR3 regions were amplified from them. RT-PCR was first run with HTBI primers, then multiplex PCR in a second round. TCRdb ran MiXCR on the multiplex PCR reads and lists one entry per CDR3 protein. This repertoire shows some 380,000 distinct CDR3 sequences, 15% found once; its top ten account for 5.5% to 7%. Input material: peripheral blood. The receptors come from a young woman with stable Graves' hyperthyroidism.

This clonotype was counted ten times or more. The chain employs TRBV11-3 and TRBJ1-1; the D gene is possibly TRBD1 (5 bases). Germline assignment: CDR1 SGHNT and CDR2 YENEEA. This CDR3 is built from 13 residues. Trimming left V 7 bases short and J 0 bases short, with 9 bases between. The CDR3 loop is CASKDSMNTEAFF. CDR3 DNA: TGTGCCAGCAAAGACAGCATGAACACTGAAGCTTTCTTT.

This clonotype was observed at least ten times. The genes are TRBV6-5 and TRBJ1-2; TRBD1 matches at 8 bases. V lost 0 bases to trimming and J lost 4 bases; unmatched junction nucleotides: 1. CDR3 length: 14 residues. Germline lookup yields CDR1 MNHEY and CDR2 SVGAGI. CDR3 coding DNA: TGTGCCAGCAGTTACTCGGGACAGGCCTATGGCTACACCTTC. Its translation: CASSYSGQAYGYTF.

This clonotype has only a few counts. This rearrangement joins TRBV11-1 to TRBJ2-7; 8 bases line up with TRBD2. In germline, CDR1 is SGHAT, CDR2 FQDESV (reference sequence). The V and J ends lost 4 bases and 3 bases, in that order; junction bases with no gene match: 11. The CDR3 spans 16 residues. Here the CDR3 DNA reads TGTGCCAGCAGCTCCACAAAGCGGGGGAGATTCTACGAGCAGTACTTC. This encodes CASSSTKRGRFYEQYF.

This clonotype appeared many times. The rearrangement links TRBV7-9 to TRBJ1-1; unclear D gene. The CDR3 is made up of 15 amino acids. Trimming stripped 5 bases from V and 1 base from J, with 14 bases between. Germline V lookup: CDR1 SEHNR, CDR2 FQNEAQ (reference sequence). CDR3 residues: CASSPSSLGNTEAFF. CDR3 coding DNA: TGTGCCAGCAGCCCCTCGTCGTTGGGGAACACTGAAGCTTTCTTT.

At least ten counts were recorded for this clonotype. V usage is TRBV20-1 and J usage is TRBJ1-1; D is ambiguous. Deletions cut 3 bases from V and 0 bases from J, with 8 bases between. The CDR3 is 13 amino acids. The germline gives CDR1 DFQATT, CDR2 SNEGSKA (reference sequence). The CDR3 here is CSASSVLNTEAFF. The CDR3, as DNA: TGCAGTGCTAGTAGTGTATTGAACACTGAAGCTTTCTTT.

This clonotype was seen repeatedly, ten times or more. The chain has TRBV7-2 and TRBJ2-5; 10 bases are a match to TRBD2. Trimming cost V 1 base and J 1 base; bases outside gene matches: 3. Germline loops: CDR1 SGHTA, CDR2 FQGNSA. There are 16 residues in the CDR3. CDR3 DNA: TGTGCCAGCAGCTTAGGGGTAGCGGGGGGCCAAGAGACCCAGTACTTC. Translated: CASSLGVAGGQETQYF. Together with reference TRBV7-2 and TRBJ2-5, the CDR3 gives the full variable domain: GAGVSQSPSNKVTEKGKDVELRCDPISGHTALYWYRQSLGQGLEFLIYFQGNSAPDKSGLPSDRFSAERTGGSVSTLTIQRTQQEDSAVYLCASSLGVAGGQETQYFGPGTRLLVL.

This clonotype was counted many times. The chain uses TRBV20-1 and TRBJ2-7; D might be TRBD2 (6 bases). The CDR3 has 15 residues. V was trimmed by 2 bases and J by 4 bases, leaving 18 bases between them. The germline V gene has CDR1 DFQATT and CDR2 SNEGSKA (reference sequence). The CDR3 here is CSARSGDARVYEQYF. The DNA for the CDR3 is TGCAGTGCTAGATCGGGGGACGCAAGAGTATACGAGCAGTACTTC.

This clonotype was counted only a few times. A much more abundant neighbour one base away suggests this may be a read error. The gene calls are TRBV5-1 and TRBJ2-7; the D is unclear. Trimming removed 4 bases from V and 0 bases from J, with 8 bases in between. CDR1 and CDR2 from the germline V gene are SGHRS and YFSETQ. The length of the CDR3 is 13 residues. CDR3 region: CASSPSDSYEQYV. CDR3 coding DNA: TGCGCCAGCAGCCCTTCGGACTCCTACGAGCAGTACGTC.

This clonotype was observed at least ten times. The chain links TRBV7-9 to TRBJ1-1, with D possibly TRBD1 on 5 matching bases. V lost 10 bases, J lost 6 bases, and 15 bases lay in between. Germline CDR1 and CDR2: SEHNR and FQNEAQ (reference sequence). The CDR3 has 12 amino acids. The CDR3 nucleotides read TGTGCCACGGGGGGTCTTCCCTCTGAAGCTTTCTTT. Translating gives CATGGLPSEAFF.

This clonotype was seen repeatedly, ten times or more. The chain has TRBV19 and TRBJ2-7; 9 bases align to TRBD2. Trimming at V came to 6 bases and at J to 6 bases, leaving 6 bases not matched to a gene. CDR1 is LNHDA and CDR2 is SQIVND in the germline V gene (reference sequence). The CDR3 length is 13 residues. This CDR3 reads CASSLAGVSEQYF. In DNA, the CDR3 is TGTGCCAGTAGCTTAGCGGGGGTAAGCGAGCAGTACTTC.

The V and J genes are TRBV24-1 and TRBJ2-7; D not certain. The CDR3 sequence is 13 residues long. Germline values: CDR1 KGHDR, CDR2 SFDVKD. The V and J ends lost 3 bases and 7 bases respectively, with 12 bases between them. CDR3 in DNA: TGTGCCACCAGTGATAAGATAGCCGGAGAGCAGTACTTC. This codes for CATSDKIAGEQYF.

This clonotype was seen at least ten times. The chain employs TRBV11-2 and TRBJ2-7; D is perhaps TRBD1 (5 bases). Trimming removed 1 base from V and 2 bases from J, with 18 bases in between. CDR1 is SGHAT and CDR2 is FQNNGV in the germline V gene. The CDR3 spans 17 residues. In nucleotides, the CDR3 is TGTGCCAGCAGCTTAGTTTCCGGTCAGGGCCCAGCCTACGAGCAGTACTTC. It yields the protein CASSLVSGQGPAYEQYF.

This clonotype was seen repeatedly, ten times or more. The J gene is TRBJ2-7, the V gene TRBV12-3 or TRBV12-4, with D tentatively TRBD1 (6 bases). The CDR3 runs to 14 residues. With 5 bases removed from V and 6 bases from J, the gap between germline ends came to 17 bases. The CDR3 sequence: CASSAQGSGIEQYF. CDR3 nucleotide sequence: TGTGCCAGCAGTGCCCAGGGGTCGGGTATCGAGCAGTACTTC.

This clonotype was seen only a few times. The V and J genes are TRBV6-1 and TRBJ1-6; TRBD1 might be the D (5 bases). This CDR3 has 14 amino acids. CDR1 is MNHNS, CDR2 SASEGT, per germline. With 7 bases removed from V and 7 bases from J, the gap between germline ends came to 14 bases. DNA for the CDR3: TGTGCCAGCACCCCTAGCTGGGGGAATTCACCCCTCCACTTT. Translation gives CASTPSWGNSPLHF.

This clonotype was counted ten times or more. The gene calls are TRBV12-3 or TRBV12-4 and TRBJ1-6, with 7 bases matching TRBD1. The CDR3 is made up of 13 amino acids. The V and J ends lost 6 bases and 6 bases, in that order; junction bases with no gene match: 2. CDR3 sequence (DNA): TGTGCCAGCAGAGCAGGGGGTAATTCACCCCTCCACTTT. Translated: CASRAGGNSPLHF.

This clonotype showed up many times. The J gene is TRBJ1-1, the V gene TRBV12-5; TRBD1 might be the D (5 bases). The V and J ends lost 4 bases and 0 bases respectively, with 9 bases between them. Germline values: CDR1 LGHNT, CDR2 FRNRAP. The CDR3 extends over 14 amino acids. Written as DNA, the CDR3 is TGTGCTAGTGGTTACAGGAATTTGAACACTGAAGCTTTCTTT. Its protein product is CASGYRNLNTEAFF.

In this sample, this clonotype turned up many times. The V gene is TRBV7-9, the J gene TRBJ2-2; no definite D call. The CDR3 spans 15 residues. Germline values: CDR1 SEHNR, CDR2 FQNEAQ (reference sequence). V lost 5 bases and J lost 0, with 10 bases in between. Here the CDR3 reads CASSPVRTNTGELFF. The CDR3 DNA reads as TGTGCCAGCAGCCCAGTGCGGACGAACACCGGGGAGCTGTTTTTT. The whole variable domain, remainder taken from reference TRBV7-9 and TRBJ2-2, is DTGVSQNPRHKITKRGQNVTFRCDPISEHNRLYWYRQTLGQGPEFLTYFQNEAQLEKSRLLSDRFSAERPKGSFSTLEIQRTEQGDSAMYLCASSPVRTNTGELFFGEGSRLTVL.

This clonotype was seen repeatedly, ten times or more. This chain connects TRBV20-1 to TRBJ1-2; 9 bases are a match to TRBD1. The CDR3 has 14 amino acids. Germline V gene lookup returns CDR1 DFQATT and CDR2 SNEGSKA (reference sequence). The trim removed 0 bases at V and 3 bases at J, leaving 2 bases unmatched. Written as DNA, the CDR3 is TGCAGTGCTAGAGACGGGACAGGGTACTATGGCTACACCTTC. Translation gives CSARDGTGYYGYTF.

This clonotype has just a few counts. The J gene is TRBJ2-7, the V gene TRBV14, with 15 bases fitting TRBD2. CDR1 and CDR2 (germline): SGHDN, FVKESK. J was trimmed by 4 bases and V by 5 bases; bases with no gene match: 9. CDR3 size: 17 residues. The CDR3 nucleotides read TGTGCCAGCAGCACCGGGACTAGCGGGGGGACACCGTACGAGCAGTACTTC. Its translation: CASSTGTSGGTPYEQYF.

Ten or more counts support this clonotype. The gene calls are TRBV7-2 and TRBJ1-1; D is ambiguous. The CDR3 has 13 amino acids. V was trimmed by 5 bases and J by 3 bases, leaving 10 bases between them. Germline values: CDR1 SGHTA, CDR2 FQGNSA. The CDR3 protein is CASSPLFYTEAFF. CDR3 in DNA: TGTGCCAGCAGCCCTTTATTTTACACTGAAGCTTTCTTT.